Listed here are 25 T cell receptor beta chains from one sample, sequenced in a study of cytomegalovirus exposure and HLA in healthy donors. It was with 60 Vbeta and 13 Jbeta primers that the PCR ran. Sequenced by immunoSEQ multiplex PCR; TCRdb stores in-frame clones only, minus some. The sample has about 170,000 clones, about 83% seen once. The sample consisted of PBMCs. Every receptor here comes from a girl aged 5-17 years in good health and CMV-seropositive.

A remark on this clone: The same CDR3 also results from other DNA sequences found in this sample. The genes are TRBV6-1 and TRBJ2-1, with TRBD1 matching over 8 bases. Germline values: CDR1 MNHNS, CDR2 SASEGT. The CDR3 has 18 amino acids. V trimming: 1 base; J trimming: 6 bases; junction bases outside the gene matches: 14. CDR3 coding DNA: TGTGCCAGCAGTGAAGTAACGTCGTGGGGGCAGGGGGCCAATGAGCAGTTCTTC. This translates into CASSEVTSWGQGANEQFF.

The chain recombines TRBV7-6 with TRBJ1-6; D may be TRBD1 (5 bases). The CDR3 sequence is 17 residues long. With 4 bases removed from V and 0 bases from J, the gap between germline ends came to 13 bases. The germline CDR1 and CDR2 sequences are SGHVS and FNYEAQ. CDR3 protein: CASSSTYRSSYNSPLHF. DNA for the CDR3: TGTGCCAGCAGCTCCACGTACAGGAGCTCCTATAATTCACCCCTCCACTTT.

The chain carries TRBV29-1 and TRBJ2-7, with TRBD1 matching over 9 bases. The germline CDR1 and CDR2 sequences are SQVTM and ANQGSEA. The CDR3 is 16 residues long. The V gene end was trimmed by 4 bases and the J gene end by 3 bases; junction bases not matched to a gene: 13. The CDR3 region has the DNA TGCAGCGTTGGTCCACAGGGGGCATGGGGGATCTACGAGCAGTACTTC. Its translation: CSVGPQGAWGIYEQYF.

The chain is built from TRBV4-1 and TRBJ1-4; the D is unclear. Germline loops: CDR1 MGHRA, CDR2 YSYEKL. There are 16 residues in the CDR3. V shed 0 bases and J shed 8 bases, with 16 bases lying between them. The chain's CDR3 is CASSQEVGRRNEKLFF. CDR3 sequence (DNA): TGCGCCAGCAGCCAAGAAGTCGGACGGAGGAACGAAAAACTGTTTTTT.

The genes are TRBV19 and TRBJ2-3; D possibly corresponds to TRBD2 (7 bases). The CDR3 extends over 15 amino acids. V was trimmed by 3 bases and J by 0 bases, leaving 10 bases between them. Per germline, CDR1 LNHDA and CDR2 SQIVND (reference sequence). The CDR3 spells CASSMGGASTDTQYF. The CDR3 nucleotides are TGTGCCAGTAGTATGGGGGGGGCTAGCACAGATACGCAGTATTTT.

V gene TRBV6-6 combines with J gene TRBJ2-3, with D maybe TRBD2 (5 bases). Germline V gene sequence: CDR1 MNHNY, CDR2 SVGAGI (reference sequence). CDR3 length equals 12 residues. V gave up 6 bases and J gave up 6 bases, with 10 bases separating them. CDR3 coding DNA: TGTGCCAGCAGACCCGGGAAGGATACGCAGTATTTT. Amino acids: CASRPGKDTQYF.

The chain combines TRBV28 with TRBJ2-3, with 8 bases lining up with TRBD1. The CDR3 consists of 13 residues. V dropped 10 bases and J dropped 4; count of bases not matched to a gene: 7. Germline V lookup: CDR1 MDHEN, CDR2 SYDVKM. In DNA, the CDR3 is TGTGCCATCGGGACAGGCGGATCAGATACGCAGTATTTT. Translation gives CAIGTGGSDTQYF.

This clone was found once. Other DNA sequences of this sample code for an identical CDR3. The chain carries TRBV29-1 and TRBJ2-2; D is uncertain. The germline V gene encodes CDR1 SQVTM and CDR2 ANQGSEA. Trimming removed 3 bases from V and 4 bases from J, with 9 bases in between. CDR3 size: 13 residues. The CDR3 here is CSVERPRTGELFF. The CDR3 bases are TGCAGCGTTGAGCGGCCGCGCACCGGGGAGCTGTTTTTT.

The chain employs TRBV5-4 and TRBJ2-2; 7 bases align to TRBD1. The trim removed 2 bases at V and 6 bases at J, leaving 7 bases unmatched. The CDR3 is made up of 15 amino acids. Germline V lookup: CDR1 SGHNT, CDR2 YYREEE (reference sequence). DNA for the CDR3: TGTGCCAGCAGCTTTAAGGGGGCTGTTGCCGGGGAGCTGTTTTTT. It yields the protein CASSFKGAVAGELFF.

The chain recombines TRBV9 with TRBJ1-2; 11 bases match TRBD1. Per the germline V gene, CDR1 is SGDLS and CDR2 is YYNGEE. The CDR3 has 16 residues. J lost 6 bases, V lost 0 bases, and 7 bases had no gene match. CDR3 sequence (DNA): TGTGCCAGCAGCGTAGGGGACAGGGGGATAGTGGATGGCTACACCTTC. Amino acid sequence: CASSVGDRGIVDGYTF.

This chain connects TRBV4-1 to TRBJ1-2; the D is unclear. The CDR3 has 15 amino acids. Germline V lookup: CDR1 MGHRA, CDR2 YSYEKL. V lost 6 bases to trimming and J lost 4 bases, with 18 bases between them. The CDR3 nucleotides read TGCGCCAGCAGTCTGACCGGAGGGCTGAGCTATGGCTACACCTTC. Translating gives CASSLTGGLSYGYTF.

This clone was counted only a few times. The J gene is TRBJ1-1, the V gene TRBV6-6, with a weak D call TRBD1 (5 bases). The CDR3 length is 14 residues. Germline CDR1 and CDR2: MNHNY and SVGAGI (reference sequence). V lost 0 bases to trimming and J lost 5 bases, with 10 bases between them. CDR3 sequence reads: CASSYSRGGTEAFF. The CDR3 DNA reads as TGTGCCAGCAGTTACTCGCGGGGCGGTACTGAAGCTTTCTTT.

V usage is TRBV5-6 and J usage is TRBJ2-1, with TRBD2 matching over 8 bases. V dropped 4 bases and J dropped 3; count of bases not matched to a gene: 9. The CDR3 spans 16 residues. CDR1 SGHDT and CDR2 YYEEEE come from the germline V gene. The CDR3 reads CASSPAERGNYNEQFF. CDR3 sequence (DNA): TGTGCCAGCAGCCCGGCGGAGCGGGGGAACTACAATGAGCAGTTCTTC.

The V call is TRBV19, the J call TRBJ2-3, with D hard to call. CDR3 size: 15 residues. Trimming removed 3 bases from V and 2 bases from J, with 12 bases in between. Germline V gives CDR1 LNHDA, CDR2 SQIVND (reference sequence). The CDR3 nucleotides are TGTGCCAGTAGTATGATGGCCCCCGACACAGATACGCAGTATTTT. This gives the protein CASSMMAPDTDTQYF.

The chain carries TRBV6-6 and TRBJ1-4; maybe TRBD1 (5 bases). In germline, CDR1 is MNHNY, CDR2 SVGAGI (reference sequence). This CDR3 is 15 amino acids long. Trimming took off 4 bases at V and 0 bases at J, with 9 bases between the two ends. The CDR3 DNA follows: TGTGCCAGCAGTTGGGGAGGGGCAACTAATGAAAAACTGTTTTTT. Its translation: CASSWGGATNEKLFF.

This rearrangement joins TRBV5-8 to TRBJ2-1; D perhaps matches TRBD1 (6 bases). The V end lost 9 bases, the J end lost 6 bases, and 19 bases lay between the germline ends. CDR3 size: 14 residues. In germline, CDR1 is SGHTS, CDR2 YDEGEE. The CDR3: CAISQGIRSNEQFF. The DNA of the CDR3 is TGTGCCATCTCGCAGGGGATCCGCAGCAATGAGCAGTTCTTC.

The genes are TRBV2 and TRBJ1-1, with TRBD1 matching 9 bases. Per germline, CDR1 SNHLY and CDR2 FYNNEI. Trimming removed 7 bases from V and 2 bases from J; junction bases left unmatched: 14. The CDR3 totals 17 residues. The CDR3 nucleotides are TGTGCCAGCACTTCCTTGGGATGGACAGGGGCTAACACTGAAGCTTTCTTT. Translated, it gives CASTSLGWTGANTEAFF.

V usage is TRBV27 and J usage is TRBJ2-1; 9 nucleotides match TRBD2. J gave up 5 bases and V 2 bases, and 4 bases lay outside the gene matches. Germline V gene lookup returns CDR1 MNHEY and CDR2 SMNVEV (reference sequence). This CDR3 is 15 amino acids long. The CDR3 region is CASSLAGGLHNEQFF. The CDR3 DNA sequence: TGTGCCAGCAGTTTAGCGGGGGGGCTTCACAATGAGCAGTTCTTC.

The V call is TRBV5-1, the J call TRBJ1-4; the D is unclear. Germline V gives CDR1 SGHRS, CDR2 YFSETQ. This CDR3 region has 13 residues. V was trimmed by 5 bases and J by 8 bases, leaving 13 bases between them. The CDR3 nucleotides are TGCGCCAGCAGTTATGGCATGCGGGAAAAACTGTTTTTT. Its translation: CASSYGMREKLFF.

This CDR3 reads CAWSVVLEAGEQYF. The DNA of the CDR3 is TGTGCCTGGAGTGTTGTGCTCGAAGCGGGAGAGCAGTACTTC. The V and J genes are TRBV30 and TRBJ2-7; 7 bases are shared with TRBD2. The CDR3 consists of 14 residues. CDR1 GTSNPN and CDR2 SVGIG come from the germline V gene (reference sequence). The V and J ends lost 0 bases and 7 bases, in that order; junction bases with no gene match: 9.

The V gene is TRBV4-2, the J gene TRBJ2-1, with 10 bases lining up with TRBD1. The CDR3 is 15 amino acids. Germline CDR1 reads LGHNA; CDR2 reads YNFKEQ. J gave up 5 bases and V 4 bases, and 5 bases lay outside the gene matches. The CDR3 loop reads CASSRRTGGNNEQFF. For the CDR3, the DNA is TGTGCCAGCAGCCGGCGGACAGGGGGAAACAATGAGCAGTTCTTC.

The chain has TRBV9 and TRBJ2-1; TRBD2 is a possible D gene (7 bases). Germline V CDR1 and CDR2: SGDLS, YYNGEE. The CDR3 runs to 15 residues. V lost 5 bases and J 8 bases, leaving 20 bases between the germline ends. DNA of the CDR3: TGTGCCAGCAGGCCGGGGGGCCTCACGAGAGATGAGCAGTTCTTC. Its translation: CASRPGGLTRDEQFF. The full variable domain, rest sourced from reference TRBV9 and TRBJ2-1, is DSGVTQTPKHLITATGQRVTLRCSPRSGDLSVYWYQQSLDQGLQFLIQYYNGEERAKGNILERFSAQQFPDLHSELNLSSLELGDSALYFCASRPGGLTRDEQFFGPGTRLTVL.

V usage is TRBV6-4 and J usage is TRBJ2-6, with a weak D call TRBD1 (6 bases). The germline CDR1 and CDR2 sequences are MRHNA and SNTAGT. The CDR3 extends over 14 amino acids. Trimming left V 6 bases short and J 2 bases short, with 8 bases between. CDR3 amino acids: CASSEGAGANVLTF. The CDR3 DNA is TGTGCCAGCAGCGAGGGGGCTGGGGCCAACGTCCTGACTTTC.

This clone has a single count. The junction does not match germline at one end; this may be a read error. The J gene is TRBJ1-3, the V gene TRBV18; 8 bases are shared with TRBD1. This CDR3 comprises 16 residues. Germline V CDR1 and CDR2: KGHSH, LQKENI. The chain's CDR3 is CASSPQRTGSENTIYF. The CDR3 DNA reads as TGTGCCAGCTCACCACAAAGGACAGGGTCTGAAAACACCATATATTTT.

The chain has TRBV29-1 and TRBJ1-2, with 8 bases matching TRBD1. Germline CDR1 and CDR2: SQVTM and ANQGSEA. The CDR3 runs to 14 residues. V lost 0 bases and J lost 5; bases outside the gene matches: 5. Here the CDR3 reads CSVEEGTGNYGYTF. CDR3 sequence (DNA): TGCAGCGTTGAAGAAGGGACAGGAAATTATGGCTACACCTTC.